This TCR beta chain appears in the sequencing data of a study of tumor and adjacent non-tumor tissue in lung cancer. Broader study findings: Significantly higher TCR diversity was found in tumor than normal lung. In normal lung, the top 100 clones were significantly more dominant than in tumor. Higher tumor TCR diversity was associated with shorter survival.

About this clonotype itself: Its antigen is still unknown. One end of the junction is discordant with germline, which a read error may explain.

Germline CDR1 and CDR2: MDHEN and SYDVKM. There are 14 residues in the CDR3. No cell sorting was done before RNA was extracted from the tissue. Distant lung tissue was collected more than 3 cm away from the tumor edge. A modified ARM-PCR protocol with three rounds of nested PCR amplified TCRbeta. MiXCR was run by TCRdb on the multiplex PCR reads, yielding one entry per CDR3 protein. Of more than 55,000 distinct CDR3 sequences in the sample, roughly 77% are singletons; the top ten hold 35% to 50%. This sequence was found in a man aged 55-75 years with non-small cell lung cancer. Sequenced sample: distant non-tumor lung tissue. The chain links TRBV28 to TRBJ2-7, with D perhaps TRBD2 (5 bases). The CDR3 spells CASSQSGSAYDQYF. In DNA, the CDR3 is TGTGCCAGCAGTCAAAGCGGATCAGCCTACGATCAGTACTTC.